This T cell receptor (beta chain) was obtained from a study of control samples from healthy donors and cancer patients. Profiled with immunoSEQ multiplex PCR; TCRdb holds only in-frame clones, not every one. The table lists over 100,000 clones, roughly 92% of them singletons. The CDR3 has 17 residues. Germline V gene data show CDR1 as LNHDA and CDR2 as SQIVND (reference sequence). V dropped 0 bases and J dropped 5 bases, with 17 bases sitting between them. The chain has TRBV19 and TRBJ2-1; tentatively, D is TRBD1 (5 bases). The sample taken for sequencing was blood. The receptor's source is a man between 18 and 35 years old in good health. In DNA, the CDR3 is TGTGCCAGTAGTATAGATGCAGGGCAAACCACAAACAATGAGCAGTTCTTC. It codes for CASSIDAGQTTNNEQFF.